The 17 T cell receptor beta chains listed next were all sequenced from one sample in a study of T cell responses to AZD1222 COVID-19 vaccine. The repertoire was sequenced with immunoSEQ multiplex PCR; TCRdb's copy has only in-frame clones and lacks some. Of some 120,000 clones in the sample, approximately 91% were seen once. The source was peripheral blood, collected on day 0 of AZD1222 vaccination. Receptor source: an adult in good health.

This sequence joins TRBV6-2 or TRBV6-3 and TRBJ1-2; maybe TRBD1 (6 bases). Per germline, CDR1 MNHEY and CDR2 SVGEGT. V lost 8 bases, J lost 8 bases, and 21 bases lay in between. The CDR3 runs to 14 residues. CDR3 DNA: TGTGCCAGCGGCCTAAGACGGGACACTCGGGGCTACACCTTC. Translated: CASGLRRDTRGYTF.

This clone has only a few counts. The rearrangement links TRBV6-5 to TRBJ1-2; 9 bases fit TRBD1. This CDR3 has 14 residues. Germline V gives CDR1 MNHEY, CDR2 SVGAGI. Trimming removed 6 bases from V and 2 bases from J; junction bases left unmatched: 4. CDR3 coding DNA: TGTGCCAGCAGGGGGACAGGGAGAAACTATGGCTACACCTTC. It translates to CASRGTGRNYGYTF.

This clone came up once. The chain couples TRBV7-9 to TRBJ1-6, with D perhaps matching TRBD1 (5 bases). V was cut by 1 base and J by 12 bases, with 7 bases left in between. Germline CDR1 is SEHNR and CDR2 is FQNEAQ (reference sequence). The CDR3 is 12 residues long. In DNA form, the CDR3 reads TGTGCCAGCAGCTTAGGGGGGTTACCCCTCCACTTT. It codes for CASSLGGLPLHF.

The chain combines TRBV27 with TRBJ2-7; TRBD1 matches 7 bases. CDR1 is MNHEY and CDR2 is SMNVEV in the germline V gene (reference sequence). This CDR3 region has 15 residues. V lost 1 base, J lost 0 bases, and 3 bases stayed unmatched. CDR3 nucleotides: TGTGCCAGCAGTTTATGGGGACAGTTCTCCTACGAGCAGTACTTC. Amino acid sequence: CASSLWGQFSYEQYF.

The chain uses TRBV7-2 and TRBJ2-5; D is possibly TRBD2 (6 bases). Germline CDR1 SGHTA, CDR2 FQGNSA. Trimming took 1 base from V and 7 from J, leaving 16 bases between them. CDR3 length: 15 amino acids. CDR3: CASSLVPTRGGTQYF. Here the CDR3 DNA reads TGTGCCAGCAGCTTAGTACCCACGCGGGGTGGGACCCAGTACTTC. The entire variable domain, with the rest obtained from reference TRBV7-2 and TRBJ2-5, is as follows: GAGVSQSPSNKVTEKGKDVELRCDPISGHTALYWYRQSLGQGLEFLIYFQGNSAPDKSGLPSDRFSAERTGGSVSTLTIQRTQQEDSAVYLCASSLVPTRGGTQYFGPGTRLLVL.

The rearrangement joins TRBV27 to TRBJ2-7, with D possibly TRBD1 on 7 matching bases. V was shortened by 5 bases and J by 6 bases, with 11 bases between the two germline ends. Looked up from germline, CDR1 is MNHEY and CDR2 is SMNVEV (reference sequence). CDR3 size: 12 residues. CDR3 region: CASSPQGGEQYF. The CDR3 DNA follows: TGTGCCAGCAGTCCCCAGGGGGGCGAGCAGTACTTC.

V gene TRBV18 combines with J gene TRBJ2-7; D is undetermined. V was clipped by 2 bases and J by 7 bases, with 6 bases between them. The CDR3 has 11 amino acids. Germline CDR1 KGHSH, CDR2 LQKENI. CDR3 in DNA: TGTGCCAGCTCACCAAAGGAAGAGCAGTACTTC. This codes for CASSPKEEQYF.

The rearrangement uses TRBV5-1 and TRBJ2-3; D unresolved. CDR3 length equals 13 residues. V was pared by 4 bases and J by 2 bases, with 8 bases between. CDR1 and CDR2 from the germline V gene are SGHRS and YFSETQ. The CDR3 here is CASSRQVTDTQYF. The CDR3 DNA reads TGCGCCAGCAGCCGCCAAGTCACAGATACGCAGTATTTT.

The gene calls are TRBV28 and TRBJ1-2; no reliable D call. The CDR3 contains 15 residues. V was trimmed by 6 bases and J by 0 bases, leaving 14 bases between them. Germline V CDR1 and CDR2: MDHEN, SYDVKM. The CDR3 is CASRTTDPTNYGYTF. CDR3 in DNA: TGTGCCAGCAGGACGACGGACCCCACTAACTATGGCTACACCTTC.

The chain recombines TRBV3-1 (or the pseudogene TRBV3-2) with TRBJ1-1; TRBD1 aligns across 7 bases. The V segment lost 2 bases and the J segment 6 bases; nucleotides outside the gene matches: 6. Germline lookup yields CDR1 LGHDT and CDR2 YNNKEL (reference sequence). This CDR3 is 14 amino acids long. The CDR3 coding sequence is TGTGCCAGCAGCCAAAGACAGGGAGGGCCTGAAGCTTTCTTT. Translating it yields CASSQRQGGPEAFF.

The chain recombines TRBV6-1 with TRBJ2-1, with D tentatively TRBD2 (5 bases). The V gene lost 1 base and the J gene lost 3 bases, with 10 bases spanning the gap. The germline V gene encodes CDR1 MNHNS and CDR2 SASEGT. This CDR3 is built from 15 residues. CDR3 loop: CASSEGTAFYNEQFF. CDR3 in DNA: TGTGCCAGCAGTGAAGGGACTGCCTTCTACAATGAGCAGTTCTTC.

The rearrangement uses TRBV6-2 or TRBV6-3 and TRBJ1-1; the D gene is possibly TRBD1 (6 bases). The CDR3 has 13 residues. Germline CDR1 is MNHEY and CDR2 is SVGEGT. Trimming cost V 6 bases and J 9 bases, with 17 bases left between them. The CDR3 nucleotides are TGTGCCAGCAGCCCCCCCGCGGGACAAAAAGCTTTCTTT. Translated, it gives CASSPPAGQKAFF.

Written as DNA, the CDR3 is TGTGCCAGCAGCTTAGCACCCCTCCCCGGGACAGGGAGGATCTACGAGCAGTACTTC. Its protein is CASSLAPLPGTGRIYEQYF. The chain has TRBV7-8 and TRBJ2-7; 9 nucleotides align to TRBD1. J was trimmed by 3 bases and V by 0 bases; bases with no gene match: 15. Germline V gene data show CDR1 as SGHVS and CDR2 as FQNEAQ. CDR3 length: 19 amino acids.

A single count supports this clone. The chain has TRBV19 and TRBJ2-3; D gene ambiguous. Germline values: CDR1 LNHDA, CDR2 SQIVND (reference sequence). The CDR3 extends over 15 amino acids. V dropped 7 bases and J dropped 2 bases, with 16 bases sitting between them. CDR3: CASNGRHSTTDTQYF. The DNA for the CDR3 is TGTGCCAGTAACGGCAGACATAGTACCACAGATACGCAGTATTTT.

The gene calls are TRBV28 and TRBJ1-5; possibly TRBD1 for D (5 bases). CDR3 length equals 14 residues. From germline, CDR1 is MDHEN and CDR2 SYDVKM. Trimming took 3 bases from V and 4 from J, leaving 10 bases between them. The CDR3 DNA sequence: TGTGCCAGCAGTTTTCGACAGACTAATCAGCCCCAGCATTTT. Its protein product is CASSFRQTNQPQHF.

This chain links TRBV7-3 with TRBJ1-5; 10 bases line up with TRBD1. In germline, CDR1 is SGHTA, CDR2 FQGTGA. Trimming took 1 base from V and 5 from J; bases not matched to a gene: 11. The CDR3 totals 18 residues. The CDR3 coding sequence is TGTGCCAGCAGCTTAAAGGGAAAGGGGACAGGGGACCATCAGCCCCAGCATTTT. Protein product: CASSLKGKGTGDHQPQHF.

The gene calls are TRBV19 and TRBJ1-2; D call uncertain. The CDR3 is 13 residues long. Trimming pared 6 bases from V and 2 bases from J, leaving 10 bases between. Germline V CDR1 and CDR2: LNHDA, SQIVND (reference sequence). The CDR3 bases are TGTGCCAGTAGATCCAGGACGAACTATGGCTACACCTTC. Translation: CASRSRTNYGYTF.